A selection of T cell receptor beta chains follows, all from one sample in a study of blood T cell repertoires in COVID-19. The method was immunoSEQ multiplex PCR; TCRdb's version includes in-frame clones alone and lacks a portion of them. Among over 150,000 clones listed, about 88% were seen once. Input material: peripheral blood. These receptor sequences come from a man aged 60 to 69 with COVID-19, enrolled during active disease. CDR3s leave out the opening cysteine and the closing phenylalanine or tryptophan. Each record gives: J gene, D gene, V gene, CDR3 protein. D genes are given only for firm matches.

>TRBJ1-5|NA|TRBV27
ASSRLGNQPQH
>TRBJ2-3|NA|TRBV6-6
ASSYAPPTTDTQY
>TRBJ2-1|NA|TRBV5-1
ASQPTSAYNEQF
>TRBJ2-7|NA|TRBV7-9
ASSLGPGGNEQY
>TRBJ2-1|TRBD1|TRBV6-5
ASSVGQGINEQF
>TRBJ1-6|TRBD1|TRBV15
ATSRLGTGPPLH
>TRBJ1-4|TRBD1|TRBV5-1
ASSPGQGNEKLF
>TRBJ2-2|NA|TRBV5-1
ASSAGQLGTGELF
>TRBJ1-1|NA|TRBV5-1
ASSRRDKNTEAF
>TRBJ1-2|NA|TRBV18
ASSHDRVGQNYGYT
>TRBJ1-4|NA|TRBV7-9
ASSLVSVEKLF